The next 15 T cell receptor beta chains were all read from a single sample in a study of cytomegalovirus exposure and HLA in healthy donors. Vbeta (60) and Jbeta (13) primers were used in the PCR. Assay used: immunoSEQ multiplex PCR; TCRdb lists only in-frame clones, some missing. The sample has about 99,000 clones; around four fifths are singletons. Material for sequencing was PBMCs. The receptors were gathered from a woman in her 40s in good health and CMV-seronegative.

The chain couples TRBV27 to TRBJ2-4; a possible D gene is TRBD1 (5 bases). This CDR3 has 13 residues. Germline assignment: CDR1 MNHEY and CDR2 SMNVEV (reference sequence). Trimming stripped 6 bases from V and 4 bases from J, with 10 bases between. CDR3 sequence reads: CASRRGTKNIQYF. In nucleotides, the CDR3 is TGTGCCAGCAGAAGGGGCACGAAAAACATTCAGTACTTC.

The V and J genes are TRBV7-2 and TRBJ1-1; TRBD1 agrees at 7 bases. Germline V lookup: CDR1 SGHTA, CDR2 FQGNSA. The CDR3 contains 14 residues. With V trimmed by 6 bases and J by 5 bases, 9 bases remained unmatched. The DNA of the CDR3 is TGTGCCAGCAGGTTTAGACAGGGAGGTACTGAAGCTTTCTTT. Amino acid sequence: CASRFRQGGTEAFF.

This clone has a single count. This chain joins TRBV19 and TRBJ2-3; D gene unclear. Germline V gives CDR1 LNHDA, CDR2 SQIVND (reference sequence). The ends were cut back, 4 bases at V and 0 bases at J, with 5 bases in the middle. The CDR3 contains 13 residues. CDR3 DNA: TGTGCCAGTAGTAATCCGAGCACAGATACGCAGTATTTT. It codes for CASSNPSTDTQYF. The full variable domain, in which reference TRBV19 and TRBJ2-3 provide the parts outside the CDR3, is DGGITQSPKYLFRKEGQNVTLSCEQNLNHDAMYWYRQDPGQGLRLIYYSQIVNDFQKGDIAEGYSVSREKKESFPLTVTSAQKNPTAFYLCASSNPSTDTQYFGPGTRLTVL.

The chain uses TRBV5-1 and TRBJ2-7; the D gene is possibly TRBD2 (6 bases). Germline CDR1 SGHRS, CDR2 YFSETQ. Trimming left V 0 bases short and J 2 bases short, with 6 bases between. This CDR3 region has 13 residues. CDR3 in amino acids: CASSLGTTYEQYF. CDR3 nucleotide sequence: TGCGCCAGCAGCTTGGGGACTACCTACGAGCAGTACTTC.

The chain links TRBV5-4 to TRBJ2-7; TRBD1 aligns across 8 bases. The CDR3 extends over 13 amino acids. J gave up 1 base and V 5 bases, and 2 bases lay outside the gene matches. Germline V CDR1 and CDR2: SGHNT, YYREEE (reference sequence). CDR3: CASRRTGSYEQYF. CDR3 in DNA: TGTGCCAGCAGGAGGACAGGGTCCTACGAGCAGTACTTC.

The sample holds one count of this clone. The chain links TRBV5-8 to TRBJ2-2, with 7 bases aligning to TRBD2. After removal of 5 bases from V and 6 bases from J, the junction contained 13 bases not matched to a gene. The CDR3 is 16 amino acids. CDR1 and CDR2 (germline): SGHTS, YDEGEE. The CDR3, as DNA: TGTGCCAGCAGGGCAACTCCGGGACTACGGGCCGGGGAGCTGTTTTTT. It encodes CASRATPGLRAGELFF.

V usage is TRBV28 and J usage is TRBJ1-3, with D perhaps TRBD1 (6 bases). Trimming left V 8 bases short and J 2 bases short, with 10 bases between. The CDR3 has 13 residues. Germline CDR1 reads MDHEN; CDR2 reads SYDVKM. The CDR3 nucleotides are TGTGCCAGCCACGAGGGGGCTGGAAACACCATATATTTT. Translation: CASHEGAGNTIYF. The full variable domain, in which reference TRBV28 and TRBJ1-3 provide the parts outside the CDR3, is DVKVTQSSRYLVKRTGEKVFLECVQDMDHENMFWYRQDPGLGLRLIYFSYDVKMKEKGDIPEGYSVSREKKERFSLILESASTNQTSMYLCASHEGAGNTIYFGEGSWLTVV.

The CDR3 DNA follows: TGCGCCAGCAGGCCCCGGGACAGGGGTTACGAGCAGTACTTC. This encodes CASRPRDRGYEQYF. The chain uses TRBV5-1 and TRBJ2-7; TRBD1 agrees at 10 bases. V was clipped by 5 bases and J by 4 bases; unmatched bases: 6. Per germline, CDR1 SGHRS and CDR2 YFSETQ. The CDR3 has 14 amino acids.

This clone is medium-sized in the sample. The V and J genes are TRBV4-3 and TRBJ2-6; D perhaps matches TRBD1 (6 bases). The CDR3 runs 17 residues. The germline V gene has CDR1 LGHNA and CDR2 YSLEER. Trimming shortened V by 0 bases and J by 0 bases, and 9 bases separated the two germline ends. DNA of the CDR3: TGCGCCAGCAGCCAAGAGGGGGACAACTCTGGGGCCAACGTCCTGACTTTC. It yields the protein CASSQEGDNSGANVLTF.

This sequence joins TRBV6-5 and TRBJ2-3, with TRBD2 matching 8 bases. Looked up from germline, CDR1 is MNHEY and CDR2 is SVGAGI. CDR3 size: 13 residues. V shed 2 bases, J shed 6 bases, and the junction held 1 base outside the gene matches. The chain's CDR3 is CASSYTGGDTQYF. CDR3 nucleotides: TGTGCCAGCAGTTACACGGGGGGGGATACGCAGTATTTT.

V gene TRBV5-1 combines with J gene TRBJ2-1, with 8 bases matching TRBD1. CDR1 and CDR2 (germline): SGHRS, YFSETQ. With V trimmed by 5 bases and J by 3 bases, 10 bases remained unmatched. This CDR3 has 16 amino acids. The CDR3: CASSSMGTGGYNEQFF. The CDR3 DNA sequence: TGCGCCAGCAGTAGTATGGGAACAGGGGGCTACAATGAGCAGTTCTTC. Complete variable domain (other parts from reference TRBV5-1 and TRBJ2-1): KAGVTQTPRYLIKTRGQQVTLSCSPISGHRSVSWYQQTPGQGLQFLFEYFSETQRNKGNFPGRFSGRQFSNSRSEMNVSTLELGDSALYLCASSSMGTGGYNEQFFGPGTRLTVL.

The chain combines TRBV6-5 with TRBJ2-1; tentative D call: TRBD1 (8 bases). The V end lost 6 bases, the J end lost 9 bases, and 15 bases lay between the germline ends. The CDR3 consists of 13 residues. The germline V gene has CDR1 MNHEY and CDR2 SVGAGI. The CDR3 sequence: CASRSTGEGEQFF. CDR3 nucleotide sequence: TGTGCCAGCAGGTCGACAGGGGAGGGTGAGCAGTTCTTC.

The chain has TRBV28 and TRBJ1-5, with 7 positions matching TRBD1. Unmatched junction bases numbered 4, after V lost 5 bases and J lost 0 bases. The CDR3 extends over 15 amino acids. The V gene's germline CDR1 is MDHEN and CDR2 SYDVKM. CDR3 DNA sequence: TGTGCCAGCAGTACGGGACAGAATAGCAATCAGCCCCAGCATTTT. This gives the protein CASSTGQNSNQPQHF.

This clone was counted between two and nine times. This chain joins TRBV28 and TRBJ2-1, with 13 positions matching TRBD2. Germline V gives CDR1 MDHEN, CDR2 SYDVKM. V was pared by 4 bases and J by 0 bases, with 9 bases of the junction left unmatched. The CDR3 has 19 amino acids. The CDR3 bases are TGTGCCAGCAGTTCCACGGGACTAGCGGGGTCCAGCTCCTACAATGAGCAGTTCTTC. Encoded protein: CASSSTGLAGSSSYNEQFF.

The genes are TRBV6-4 and TRBJ2-1, with unresolved D. Germline V lookup: CDR1 MRHNA, CDR2 SNTAGT. V was shortened by 3 bases and J by 7 bases, with 13 bases between the two germline ends. The CDR3 loop spans 14 amino acids. CDR3: CASSEKGDANEQFF. The CDR3 DNA reads as TGTGCCAGCAGTGAAAAAGGAGATGCGAATGAGCAGTTCTTC.